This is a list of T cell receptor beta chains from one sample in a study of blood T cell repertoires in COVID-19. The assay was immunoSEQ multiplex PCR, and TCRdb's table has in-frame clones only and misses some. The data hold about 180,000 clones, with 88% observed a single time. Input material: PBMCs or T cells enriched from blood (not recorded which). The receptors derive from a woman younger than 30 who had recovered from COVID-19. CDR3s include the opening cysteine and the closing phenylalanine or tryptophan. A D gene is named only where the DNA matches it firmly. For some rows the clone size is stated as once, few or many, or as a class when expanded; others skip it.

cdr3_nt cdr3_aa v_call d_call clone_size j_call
TGTGCCAGCAGTGTCGACCTAGCGGCCGCTTACAATGAGCAGTTCTTC CASSVDLAAAYNEQFF TRBV6-4 TRBD2 NA TRBJ2-1
TGTGCCAGCACCGAGGGACAGTTCTCGGAAGCTTTCTTT CASTEGQFSEAFF TRBV12-3/TRBV12-4 TRBD1 few TRBJ1-1
TGTGCCAGCAGTTTGCCGTATAGCTCCTACGAGCAGTACTTC CASSLPYSSYEQYF TRBV28 NA NA TRBJ2-7
TGCGCCAGCAGCGCCGGGACAGGGTTGTACACTGAAGCTTTCTTT CASSAGTGLYTEAFF TRBV5-1 TRBD1 NA TRBJ1-1
TGCGCCAGCAGCCTAGACAGCGATTCACCCCTCCACTTT CASSLDSDSPLHF TRBV5-1 NA NA TRBJ1-6
TGTGCCAGCTCACCAACCCGACAGACCTCTGGAAACACCATATATTTT CASSPTRQTSGNTIYF TRBV18 NA NA TRBJ1-3
TGTGCCAGCGCACCCTCAGGGGTATACAATCAGCCCCAGCATTTT CASAPSGVYNQPQHF TRBV28 NA NA TRBJ1-5
TGTGCCAGCAGCTACGTCGCTGGAGATAACTATGGCTACACCTTC CASSYVAGDNYGYTF TRBV5-4 NA NA TRBJ1-2
TGTGCCAGTAGTTTTGGGCTAGCGGGGGACTCCTACGAGCAGTACTTC CASSFGLAGDSYEQYF TRBV19 TRBD2 once TRBJ2-7
TGTGCCAGCAGTCCACTGACAGGGGAGGTTGTCTCTGAAGCTTTCTTT CASSPLTGEVVSEAFF TRBV28 TRBD1 few TRBJ1-1
TGCGCCAGCATCGGGAACACCGGGGAGCTGTTTTTT CASIGNTGELFF TRBV10-2 NA NA TRBJ2-2
TGTGCCAGCATAGGCGGGGATACGCAGTATTTT CASIGGDTQYF TRBV27 NA NA TRBJ2-3
TGTGCCAGCAGCTTACCACTAGCGGGAGGGAGGGATAATGAGCAGTTCTTC CASSLPLAGGRDNEQFF TRBV5-4 TRBD2 NA TRBJ2-1
TGTGCCACCAGTGACGGAGGAGGGGCTAGCGGGAGCAGGGATACGCAGTATTTT CATSDGGGASGSRDTQYF TRBV24-1 TRBD2 NA TRBJ2-3
TGTGCCAGCACCAAAAACGGGGGGCTTAATCAGCCCCAGCATTTT CASTKNGGLNQPQHF TRBV6-5 NA NA TRBJ1-5
TGTGCCAGCAGCTTAGGGCCAGGGACTCCTAAACCCCTCCACTTT CASSLGPGTPKPLHF TRBV7-2 NA NA TRBJ1-6
TGTGCCAGCAGCTCGCGGAGGGGACTGGAAGAGACCCAGTACTTC CASSSRRGLEETQYF TRBV7-2 NA NA TRBJ2-5
TGTGCCAGCAGCCTAGGGGGAAGGCAGCCCCAGCATTTT CASSLGGRQPQHF TRBV27 NA NA TRBJ1-5
TGTGCCAGCAGTCTAAATTATCAGCCCCAGCATTTT CASSLNYQPQHF TRBV12-3/TRBV12-4 NA NA TRBJ1-5
TGTGCCAGTAGTTACCGGTTAGCGGGAAACACCGGGGAGCTGTTTTTT CASSYRLAGNTGELFF TRBV19 TRBD2 NA TRBJ2-2
TGTGCCAGCAGTTTGCCCCGGACTCTCACAGATACGCAGTATTTT CASSLPRTLTDTQYF TRBV28 NA NA TRBJ2-3
TGTGCCAGCACTATTCAGAGGGGGGAAAAACTGTTTTTT CASTIQRGEKLFF TRBV18 NA NA TRBJ1-4
TGTGCCAGCAGCTTACGGACAGGGTCGGGCTACACCTTC CASSLRTGSGYTF TRBV3-1/TRBV3-2 TRBD1 NA TRBJ1-2
TGTGCCAGCAGCCCGTTCCCTGGGCCCTCTGGAAACACCATATATTTT CASSPFPGPSGNTIYF TRBV4-2 NA NA TRBJ1-3
TGTGCCATCAGTGAGAGGGCAGGGGAGAATGAAAAACTGTTTTTT CAISERAGENEKLFF TRBV10-3 NA NA TRBJ1-4
TGTGCCAGCATACAGGGGGCGCCCACTGAAGCTTTCTTT CASIQGAPTEAFF TRBV28 TRBD1 NA TRBJ1-1
TGCGCCAGCAGCCCGGACAGACTCTATGGCTACACCTTC CASSPDRLYGYTF TRBV4-3 NA NA TRBJ1-2
TGTGCCACCAAGGGCAGGGGGTCCTATGGCTACACCTTC CATKGRGSYGYTF TRBV24-1 TRBD1 NA TRBJ1-2
TGTGCCAGCAGTTCCTTCGACAGCCAAGAGACCCAGTACTTC CASSSFDSQETQYF TRBV27 NA NA TRBJ2-5
TGTGCCAGCAGTATGGACAGGGAATTACTTCTCTACGGCTACACCTTC CASSMDRELLLYGYTF TRBV6-2/TRBV6-3 TRBD1 NA TRBJ1-2
TGCAGCGTTGAAGATCCGGGACAGATCCAAGAGACCCAGTACTTC CSVEDPGQIQETQYF TRBV29-1 TRBD1 NA TRBJ2-5
TGTGCCAGCAGCCAAGGGGTTTTACCTAGCTTGGGAGGGGGGGGCCAAGAGACCCAGTACTTC CASSQGVLPSLGGGGQETQYF TRBV14 NA NA TRBJ2-5